The T cell receptor (beta chain) described here comes from a study of post-analysis software for immune sequencing data. Across the study: Included among the disease courses, which were recorded for the cohort, were relapsing-remitting, secondary progressive and progressive-relapsing multiple sclerosis. Study results and caveats: Five TRBV segments, including TRBV5-6, TRBV5-1 and TRBV20-1, were more frequent in patients than controls. Strong co-clustering by F measure was evident for samples that had been prepared in the same batch.

For this clonotype: Its target is unknown.

The V segment lost 5 bases and the J segment 4 bases; nucleotides outside the gene matches: 9. The CDR3 length is 15 residues. From germline, CDR1 is SGHTA and CDR2 FQGTGA. Prepared TCR beta cDNA libraries contained unique molecular identifiers. TCRdb reprocessed the PCR reads with MiXCR, giving one entry per CDR3 protein. The repertoire has a few hundred thousand distinct CDR3 sequences, about 39% of them found once; the top ten carry roughly 8.2%. This TCR was recovered from a girl between 2 and 10 years old with multiple sclerosis. The rearrangement joins TRBV7-3 to TRBJ2-7; 9 nucleotides align to TRBD2. Sequencing used blood. Here the CDR3 reads CASSQGTSSFYEQYF. CDR3 DNA sequence: TGTGCCAGCAGCCAAGGGACTAGCTCCTTTTACGAGCAGTACTTC.